This T cell receptor (beta chain) was observed in a study of identifying expanded T cells in peripheral blood. Repertoires were generated with immunoSEQ multiplex PCR, while TCRdb's copy carries only in-frame clones and drops some. Among approximately 120,000 clones listed, about 88% were seen once. The CDR3 is made up of 16 amino acids. Germline CDR1 MNHNS, CDR2 SASEGT. The ends were cut back, 2 bases at V and 5 bases at J, with 13 bases in the middle. Study-level findings and limits: Technical replicates showed roughly 1.2 changed clones; approximately two weeks roughly 15; four weeks 19. Roughly 2-week clone count variance significantly increased as total template count grew.

About this clone: Its antigen is not known.

Sequenced input: blood. This clonotype was sampled from a person aged 18 to 75 in good health. V usage is TRBV6-1 and J usage is TRBJ1-6; possible D gene TRBD1, 5 bases. This CDR3 is CASSEYGGRDNSPLHF. The DNA for the CDR3 is TGTGCCAGCAGTGAATATGGGGGTCGGGATAATTCACCCCTCCACTTT.